This TCR beta chain was obtained from a study of T cells after posttransplantation cyclophosphamide. Findings and limits, study-wide: TRB clonality was highly associated with recipient CMV seropositivity and reactivation. Donor-recipient repertoire similarity was low at 1-2 months, rising over year one.

This clone was observed many times. Its antigen is unidentified. Germline-derived CDR1 and CDR2 are LGHNA and YNFKEQ. V lost 1 base and J lost 4; bases outside the gene matches: 4. The CDR3 runs to 15 residues. Sequenced by immunoSEQ multiplex PCR; TCRdb stores in-frame clones only, minus some. The repertoire has 44,000 or so clones, none seen only once; the ten largest take over 2%. J is TRBJ2-1 and V is TRBV4-2; TRBD1 agrees at 7 bases. Sequenced sample: PBMCs. This receptor was identified in a man in his forties in good health, CMV-negative, and a related stem cell transplant donor. The CDR3 DNA reads TGTGCCAGCAGCCAAGGACAGGGCTTATACAATGAGCAGTTCTTC. This sequence encodes CASSQGQGLYNEQFF.